The 25 T cell receptor beta chains listed next were all sequenced from one sample in a study of shared clonotypes between healthy human individuals. Method: immunoSEQ multiplex PCR; TCRdb's copy keeps in-frame clones and lacks some. Of about 2,500,000 clones in the sample, around 90% were seen once. Material: naive CD4+ T cells sorted from blood. Subset described: CD45RA+ positively selected. These receptor sequences come from a man younger than 35 in good health.

This clone was observed a few times. Other DNA sequences in the same sample also yield this CDR3. The J gene is TRBJ2-5, the V gene TRBV5-1; TRBD1 matches 10 bases. V shed 4 bases, J shed 3 bases, and the junction held 3 bases outside the gene matches. There are 14 residues in the CDR3. The germline gives CDR1 SGHRS, CDR2 YFSETQ. The CDR3 DNA is TGCGCCAGCAGCCTGGGACAGGGGAAAGAGACCCAGTACTTC. Its protein product is CASSLGQGKETQYF.

This clone was seen a single time. This chain links TRBV2 with TRBJ2-5; D not resolved. The germline gives CDR1 SNHLY, CDR2 FYNNEI. The CDR3 totals 12 residues. Trimming stripped 6 bases from V and 5 bases from J, with 10 bases between. CDR3 loop: CASSGPAETQYF. The CDR3 region has the DNA TGTGCCAGCAGCGGGCCAGCGGAGACCCAGTACTTC. The full variable domain, in which reference TRBV2 and TRBJ2-5 provide the parts outside the CDR3, is EPEVTQTPSHQVTQMGQEVILRCVPISNHLYFYWYRQILGQKVEFLVSFYNNEISEKSEIFDDQFSVERPDGSNFTLKIRSTKLEDSAMYFCASSGPAETQYFGPGTRLLVL.

The chain uses TRBV4-2 and TRBJ2-5; D is possibly TRBD2 (6 bases). Trimming stripped 4 bases from V and 5 bases from J, with 17 bases between. The CDR3 has 15 residues. Germline CDR1 LGHNA, CDR2 YNFKEQ. The CDR3: CASSPQRVPGETQYF. CDR3 nucleotide sequence: TGTGCCAGCAGCCCTCAGCGGGTGCCGGGGGAGACCCAGTACTTC.

As for this clone: This sample also contains other DNA sequences that code for the same CDR3. The chain combines TRBV5-5 with TRBJ1-1; D call uncertain. Germline lookup yields CDR1 SGHKS and CDR2 YYEKEE (reference sequence). The CDR3 has 14 amino acids. V was trimmed by 0 bases and J by 2 bases, leaving 8 bases between them. The CDR3 DNA reads TGTGCCAGCAGCTTGGTTCCAGGAAACACTGAAGCTTTCTTT. Its translation: CASSLVPGNTEAFF.

Only a few counts were recorded for this clone. This sample also contains other DNA sequences that code for the same CDR3. This rearrangement joins TRBV30 to TRBJ1-5; D is ambiguous. Trimming stripped 0 bases from V and 7 bases from J, with 10 bases between. The CDR3 has 13 residues. Germline V gene data show CDR1 as GTSNPN and CDR2 as SVGIG (reference sequence). The CDR3 protein is CAWSVRDGQPQHF. The CDR3 bases are TGTGCCTGGAGTGTACGCGACGGGCAGCCCCAGCATTTT.

This clone turned up a few times. The same CDR3 can be traced to other DNA sequences in this sample. This chain joins TRBV30 and TRBJ1-2; D remains unclear. The CDR3 is made up of 12 amino acids. Per germline, CDR1 GTSNPN and CDR2 SVGIG (reference sequence). V was cut by 2 bases and J by 2 bases, with 6 bases left in between. CDR3 amino acids: CAWSRENYGYTF. CDR3 DNA sequence: TGTGCCTGGAGTCGTGAGAACTATGGCTACACCTTC. Full variable domain (missing parts from reference TRBV30 and TRBJ1-2): SQTIHQWPATLVQPVGSPLSLECTVEGTSNPNLYWYRQAAGRGLQLLFYSVGIGQISSEVPQNLSASRPQDRQFILSSKKLLLSDSGFYLCAWSRENYGYTFGSGTRLTVV.

The chain carries TRBV18 and TRBJ1-1; D may be TRBD1 (6 bases). This CDR3 has 13 amino acids. Trimming removed 8 bases at V and 0 bases at J, with 10 bases between. Looked up from germline, CDR1 is KGHSH and CDR2 is LQKENI. The CDR3 coding sequence is TGTGCCAGCACGGACAGTATGAACACTGAAGCTTTCTTT. Protein product: CASTDSMNTEAFF.

The DNA for the CDR3 is TGTGCCAGAAGCATTATGCAGTGGACTAGCGGCAGTAAGCAGTTCTTC. It codes for CARSIMQWTSGSKQFF. The chain couples TRBV7-5 to TRBJ2-1; the table's D gene call, TRBD2, was not cross checked with the DNA. TRBV7-5 is a recognized pseudogene. This CDR3 spans 16 amino acids.

V is TRBV12-1 and J is TRBJ2-7; TRBD2 is the table's D call and was not checked against the DNA. TRBV12-1 is deemed a pseudogene. This CDR3 spans 11 amino acids. CDR3 protein: CASSLSDEQYF. The CDR3 DNA reads as TGTGCCAGCAGCCTAAGCGACGAGCAGTACTTC.

The V and J genes are TRBV7-2 and TRBJ2-3; D gene ambiguous. With 2 bases removed from V and 2 bases from J, the gap between germline ends came to 11 bases. The CDR3 totals 15 residues. Germline CDR1 reads SGHTA; CDR2 reads FQGNSA. This CDR3 reads CASSLTLKFTDTQYF. CDR3 DNA sequence: TGTGCCAGCAGCTTAACCCTCAAATTCACAGATACGCAGTATTTT.

This chain uses TRBV4-3 with TRBJ2-1; 12 positions match TRBD2. This CDR3 has 15 residues. Losses at the gene ends were 6 bases for V and 4 bases for J; bases not matched to a gene: 4. The V gene's germline CDR1 is LGHNA and CDR2 YSLEER. DNA of the CDR3: TGCGCCAGCAGTCGGACTAGCGGGGATTACAATGAGCAGTTCTTC. Amino acids: CASSRTSGDYNEQFF.

This clone was observed once. V usage is TRBV2 and J usage is TRBJ2-7, with 7 bases identical to TRBD1. The ends lost 5 bases at V and 6 bases at J; junction bases unmatched: 4. The CDR3 runs 12 residues. The germline V gene encodes CDR1 SNHLY and CDR2 FYNNEI. The CDR3, as DNA: TGTGCCAGCAGTAAGACAGGGTCCGAGCAGTACTTC. Residues: CASSKTGSEQYF.

The chain recombines TRBV4-1 with TRBJ2-6, with D possibly matching TRBD2 (6 bases). The CDR3 is 15 residues long. Germline CDR1 reads MGHRA; CDR2 reads YSYEKL. With 3 bases removed from V and 3 bases from J, the gap between germline ends came to 9 bases. The CDR3 protein is CASSQEGNGANVLTF. CDR3 in DNA: TGCGCCAGCAGCCAGGAGGGTAATGGGGCCAACGTCCTGACTTTC.

The chain employs TRBV11-2 and TRBJ2-2, with 7 bases aligning to TRBD1. V shed 4 bases and J 6 bases; nucleotides not matched to a gene: 8. The CDR3 extends over 15 amino acids. Germline V gene lookup returns CDR1 SGHAT and CDR2 FQNNGV. CDR3 region: CASSSRQGGSGELFF. In DNA form, the CDR3 reads TGTGCCAGCAGCTCGCGACAGGGTGGGTCCGGGGAGCTGTTTTTT. Full variable domain (outside the CDR3, taken from reference TRBV11-2 and TRBJ2-2): EAGVAQSPRYKIIEKRQSVAFWCNPISGHATLYWYQQILGQGPKLLIQFQNNGVVDDSQLPKDRFSAERLKGVDSTLKIQPAKLEDSAVYLCASSSRQGGSGELFFGEGSRLTVL.

The V and J genes are TRBV30 and TRBJ1-3; 7 bases map to TRBD1. Germline V gene lookup returns CDR1 GTSNPN and CDR2 SVGIG (reference sequence). CDR3 length: 15 residues. Losses at the gene ends were 1 base for V and 6 bases for J; bases not matched to a gene: 9. The CDR3 nucleotides read TGTGCCTGGAGTGGATACAGGGGAGGAAAAAACACCATATATTTT. Translating it yields CAWSGYRGGKNTIYF. The variable domain in full, with the rest retrieved from reference TRBV30 and TRBJ1-3, is SQTIHQWPATLVQPVGSPLSLECTVEGTSNPNLYWYRQAAGRGLQLLFYSVGIGQISSEVPQNLSASRPQDRQFILSSKKLLLSDSGFYLCAWSGYRGGKNTIYFGEGSWLTVV.

The chain is built from TRBV4-1 and TRBJ2-5, with TRBD2 identical over 7 bases. Germline CDR1 reads MGHRA; CDR2 reads YSYEKL. Trimming cost V 4 bases and J 5 bases; bases outside gene matches: 10. The CDR3 contains 15 residues. The CDR3: CASSPTGGLSETQYF. The CDR3 DNA follows: TGCGCCAGCAGCCCCACGGGAGGACTCTCGGAGACCCAGTACTTC.

The chain couples TRBV19 to TRBJ2-1; D is undetermined. CDR1 and CDR2 from the germline V gene are LNHDA and SQIVND (reference sequence). The CDR3 sequence is 14 residues long. The V end was cut by 3 bases, the J end by 6 bases, with 12 bases between. The CDR3 here is CASSILSVSNEQFF. In DNA, the CDR3 is TGTGCCAGTAGTATTCTGTCCGTATCCAATGAGCAGTTCTTC.

The genes are TRBV5-1 and TRBJ2-5, with TRBD2 identical over 7 bases. Per the germline V gene, CDR1 is SGHRS and CDR2 is YFSETQ. V trimming: 5 bases; J trimming: 6 bases; junction bases outside the gene matches: 13. CDR3 size: 15 residues. The CDR3 sequence is CASSFIGGGFQTQYF. The CDR3 DNA reads TGCGCCAGCAGTTTCATTGGCGGGGGATTTCAGACCCAGTACTTC.

This clone was seen only once. The CDR3 coding sequence is TGCGCCAGCAGCCCGGAGGGACAGGGGGCAGGACAGCCCCAGCATTTT. The encoded protein is CASSPEGQGAGQPQHF. V usage is TRBV5-1 and J usage is TRBJ1-5; TRBD1 matches 12 bases. Germline trimming cut 4 bases from V and 7 bases from J; bases unmatched to any gene: 9. The length of the CDR3 is 16 residues. Germline V CDR1 and CDR2: SGHRS, YFSETQ.

In its sample, this clone was seen once. In the same sample, other DNA sequences code for this CDR3. The rearrangement joins TRBV4-3 to TRBJ2-2; unclear D gene. Germline V gene lookup returns CDR1 LGHNA and CDR2 YSLEER. CDR3 length equals 14 residues. The germline V and J ends were trimmed by 1 base and 5 bases, with 8 bases remaining between them. The CDR3, as DNA: TGCGCCAGCAGCCAAGCCTCTAGAACCGGGGAGCTGTTTTTT. It specifies CASSQASRTGELFF.

The chain combines TRBV7-2 with TRBJ1-1; 8 bases map to TRBD1. Germline lookup yields CDR1 SGHTA and CDR2 FQGNSA. The CDR3 spans 13 residues. The J segment lost 7 bases and the V segment lost 6 bases, leaving 7 bases of the junction unmatched. CDR3 amino acids: CASRLSGGLEAFF. The CDR3 region has the DNA TGTGCCAGCAGGTTGTCAGGGGGCCTTGAAGCTTTCTTT.

The rearrangement links TRBV6-6 to TRBJ2-5; D is undetermined. This CDR3 spans 12 amino acids. Between the trimmed V and J ends, which lost 6 bases and 3 bases, there was a span of 8 bases. Looked up from germline, CDR1 is MNHNY and CDR2 is SVGAGI (reference sequence). The CDR3 nucleotides are TGTGCCAGCAGGTTGGCAGAAGAGACCCAGTACTTC. Translating gives CASRLAEETQYF.

The J gene is TRBJ2-7, the V gene TRBV28; unclear D gene. The germline V gene has CDR1 MDHEN and CDR2 SYDVKM. This CDR3 has 15 residues. The V gene lost 2 bases and the J gene lost 0 bases, with 11 bases spanning the gap. CDR3 sequence (DNA): TGTGCCAGCAGTTTAGGGCAGGTTAGCTCCTACGAGCAGTACTTC. This gives the protein CASSLGQVSSYEQYF.

As regards this clone: Different DNA sequences within this sample yield the same CDR3. The rearrangement links TRBV9 to TRBJ2-7, with TRBD1 matching 9 bases. Losses at the gene ends were 4 bases for V and 1 base for J; bases not matched to a gene: 3. Germline assignment: CDR1 SGDLS and CDR2 YYNGEE. The CDR3 has 14 amino acids. CDR3 nucleotide sequence: TGTGCCAGCAGCTCCGGACAGGGGTCCTACGAGCAGTACTTC. As protein: CASSSGQGSYEQYF. The full variable domain, with the rest looked up from reference TRBV9 and TRBJ2-7, is DSGVTQTPKHLITATGQRVTLRCSPRSGDLSVYWYQQSLDQGLQFLIQYYNGEERAKGNILERFSAQQFPDLHSELNLSSLELGDSALYFCASSSGQGSYEQYFGPGTRLTVT.

The chain employs TRBV5-1 and TRBJ1-4; the D gene is possibly TRBD1 (6 bases). Germline-derived CDR1 and CDR2 are SGHRS and YFSETQ. V lost 3 bases to trimming and J lost 6 bases, with 12 bases between them. This CDR3 comprises 14 residues. The CDR3 is CASSSSGGDEKLFF. For the CDR3, the DNA is TGCGCCAGCAGCTCCTCGGGGGGCGATGAAAAACTGTTTTTT. The complete variable domain, with remaining parts taken from reference TRBV5-1 and TRBJ1-4, reads KAGVTQTPRYLIKTRGQQVTLSCSPISGHRSVSWYQQTPGQGLQFLFEYFSETQRNKGNFPGRFSGRQFSNSRSEMNVSTLELGDSALYLCASSSSGGDEKLFFGSGTQLSVL.